The 20 T cell receptor beta chains given below trace back to one sample, sequenced in a study of cytomegalovirus exposure and HLA in healthy donors. PCR used 60 Vbeta primers and 13 Jbeta primers. Sequencing was performed with immunoSEQ multiplex PCR; in TCRdb, only in-frame clones are kept and a portion is missing. The sample lists around 120,000 clones, roughly 82% seen once, with less than 3.5% in the top ten. What was sequenced was PBMCs. These receptors were taken from a man aged 50-60 years in good health and CMV-seronegative.

This clone turned up a few times. The J gene is TRBJ2-5, the V gene TRBV5-8, with D perhaps matching TRBD1 (6 bases). Near its end, the DNA agrees better with TRBJ2-7, so the J call may be wrong. The CDR3 covers 16 residues. Germline CDR1 SGHTS, CDR2 YDEGEE. CDR3 DNA sequence: TGTGCCAGCAGCAGAGAGGACAGCTCTTTTTCCTACGAGCAGTACTTC. It specifies CASSREDSSFSYEQYF.

The genes are TRBV6-1 and TRBJ1-1, with D perhaps matching TRBD1 (6 bases). The germline V and J ends were trimmed by 0 bases and 9 bases, with 17 bases remaining between them. This CDR3 comprises 15 residues. Germline V gene sequence: CDR1 MNHNS, CDR2 SASEGT. The CDR3: CASSEAGTPAPKAFF. The CDR3 DNA is TGTGCCAGCAGTGAAGCCGGGACACCCGCCCCGAAAGCTTTCTTT.

This chain uses TRBV27 with TRBJ2-2; 10 bases match TRBD1. V trimming: 3 bases; J trimming: 6 bases; junction bases outside the gene matches: 4. The CDR3 sequence is 15 residues long. Germline CDR1 is MNHEY and CDR2 is SMNVEV (reference sequence). CDR3 sequence: CASSLGQGLSGELFF. The CDR3 nucleotides read TGTGCCAGCAGTTTGGGACAGGGGTTATCCGGGGAGCTGTTTTTT.

The rearrangement uses TRBV7-8 and TRBJ2-3, with TRBD2 identical over 10 bases. CDR3 length: 20 residues. Per the germline V gene, CDR1 is SGHVS and CDR2 is FQNEAQ. With V trimmed by 3 bases and J by 5 bases, 20 bases remained unmatched. The CDR3 region is CASSLGTPIRLAGVEDTQYF. The DNA for the CDR3 is TGTGCCAGCAGCTTGGGGACGCCAATTAGGCTAGCGGGGGTTGAAGATACGCAGTATTTT.

V and J are TRBV25-1 and TRBJ1-1; TRBD1 aligns across 7 bases. Trimming cost V 3 bases and J 3 bases; bases outside gene matches: 7. The CDR3 has 15 residues. Germline V gene sequence: CDR1 MGHDK, CDR2 SYGVNS. CDR3: CASSDPEGGDTEAFF. The CDR3 nucleotides read TGTGCCAGCAGTGATCCTGAAGGGGGCGACACTGAAGCTTTCTTT. Together with reference TRBV25-1 and TRBJ1-1, the CDR3 gives the full variable domain: EADIYQTPRYLVIGTGKKITLECSQTMGHDKMYWYQQDPGMELHLIHYSYGVNSTEKGDLSSESTVSRIRTEHFPLTLESARPSHTSQYLCASSDPEGGDTEAFFGQGTRLTVV.

The chain combines TRBV7-3 with TRBJ1-5; TRBD1 aligns across 7 bases. The germline V gene encodes CDR1 SGHTA and CDR2 FQGTGA. The trim removed 1 base at V and 5 bases at J, leaving 14 bases unmatched. This CDR3 region has 18 residues. DNA for the CDR3: TGTGCCAGCAGCTTAAGAGCGACAGGGCCGGGAAGCTATCAGCCCCAGCATTTT. Encoded protein: CASSLRATGPGSYQPQHF.

This clone was seen once. The chain combines TRBV19 with TRBJ1-3; D not certain. CDR1 is LNHDA, CDR2 SQIVND, per germline (reference sequence). CDR3 length: 13 residues. The ends were cut back, 5 bases at V and 4 bases at J, with 9 bases in the middle. CDR3 nucleotides: TGTGCCAGTAGTGAAACCGGGGGAAACACCATATATTTT. Protein product: CASSETGGNTIYF. Looking up the rest from reference TRBV19 and TRBJ1-3 gives the full variable domain: DGGITQSPKYLFRKEGQNVTLSCEQNLNHDAMYWYRQDPGQGLRLIYYSQIVNDFQKGDIAEGYSVSREKKESFPLTVTSAQKNPTAFYLCASSETGGNTIYFGEGSWLTVV.

This clone was seen a few times. The chain is built from TRBV7-2 and TRBJ2-7; D not certain. The CDR3 spans 13 residues. Germline CDR1 reads SGHTA; CDR2 reads FQGNSA. Between the trimmed V and J ends, which lost 5 bases and 3 bases, there was a span of 11 bases. The CDR3 region is CASSNSAGYEQYF. CDR3 DNA sequence: TGTGCCAGCAGCAACAGTGCAGGCTACGAGCAGTACTTC.

Notes on this clone: The same CDR3 also results from other DNA sequences found in this sample. The V and J genes are TRBV4-2 and TRBJ2-2; 9 nucleotides match TRBD2. CDR3 size: 16 residues. The germline gives CDR1 LGHNA, CDR2 YNFKEQ. Trimming removed 4 bases from V and 5 bases from J; junction bases left unmatched: 8. CDR3 bases: TGTGCCAGCAGCCCGCCGGGACTAGCCGGAACCGGGGAGCTGTTTTTT. Translating gives CASSPPGLAGTGELFF.

J is TRBJ2-1 and V is TRBV10-2; 9 bases align to TRBD1. The CDR3 extends over 13 amino acids. In germline, CDR1 is WSHSY, CDR2 SAAADI. V lost 6 bases to trimming and J lost 9 bases; unmatched junction nucleotides: 6. This CDR3 reads CASRGQGNGEQFF. In nucleotides, the CDR3 is TGCGCCAGCAGAGGACAGGGGAATGGTGAGCAGTTCTTC.

Turning to this clone: Compared with germline, one end of the junction differs, possibly owing to a read error. This sequence joins TRBV7-7 and TRBJ2-1, with 9 bases that match TRBD1. This CDR3 is built from 14 residues. In germline, CDR1 is SSHAT, CDR2 FNYEAQ (reference sequence). The CDR3 region has the DNA TGTGCTAGCAGCTTAGACAGGGGGGGAGGTGAGCAGTTCTTC. Amino acids: CASSLDRGGGEQFF.

This chain uses TRBV6-1 with TRBJ2-6; maybe TRBD2 (6 bases). The CDR3 spans 15 residues. Germline V gene sequence: CDR1 MNHNS, CDR2 SASEGT. The ends were cut back, 11 bases at V and 0 bases at J, with 14 bases in the middle. The CDR3 spells CAAGYGSSGANVLTF. The DNA of the CDR3 is TGTGCCGCGGGGTACGGAAGCTCTGGGGCCAACGTCCTGACTTTC.

This CDR3 is CASSALYTDTQYF. The CDR3 region has the DNA TGCGCCAGCAGTGCCCTTTACACAGATACGCAGTATTTT. The chain couples TRBV10-1 to TRBJ2-3, with unresolved D. Germline-derived CDR1 and CDR2 are WNHNN and SYGVQD (reference sequence). V was trimmed by 4 bases and J by 2 bases, leaving 7 bases between them. There are 13 residues in the CDR3.

This chain joins TRBV19 and TRBJ1-4; D gene uncertain. The CDR3 is made up of 14 amino acids. V was cut by 5 bases and J by 2 bases, with 9 bases left in between. Germline assignment: CDR1 LNHDA and CDR2 SQIVND (reference sequence). The CDR3 sequence: CASSSGWTNEKLFF. CDR3 DNA sequence: TGTGCCAGTAGTTCGGGGTGGACTAATGAAAAACTGTTTTTT. Filled out from reference TRBV19 and TRBJ1-4, the complete variable domain reads DGGITQSPKYLFRKEGQNVTLSCEQNLNHDAMYWYRQDPGQGLRLIYYSQIVNDFQKGDIAEGYSVSREKKESFPLTVTSAQKNPTAFYLCASSSGWTNEKLFFGSGTQLSVL.

The CDR3 nucleotides read TGTGCCACCAGCAGCCAAACAGGGAACACTGAAGCTTTCTTT. It translates to CATSSQTGNTEAFF. The rearrangement joins TRBV15 to TRBJ1-1, with D possibly being TRBD1 (5 bases). CDR1 and CDR2 from the germline V gene are LNHNV and YYDKDF (reference sequence). The CDR3 has 14 amino acids. Trimming took 3 bases from V and 1 from J, leaving 9 bases between them.

V and J are TRBV7-9 and TRBJ2-1, with D possibly TRBD2 on 7 matching bases. CDR1 is SEHNR and CDR2 is FQNEAQ in the germline V gene (reference sequence). The CDR3 has 14 amino acids. V lost 7 bases to trimming and J lost 5 bases, with 15 bases between them. The CDR3, as DNA: TGTGCCAGCACCTCGGGGGGCTCTCACAATGAGCAGTTCTTC. Amino acids: CASTSGGSHNEQFF.

In its sample, this clone was seen a few times. CDR3: CSGGNGDRGHEQYF. DNA of the CDR3: TGCAGCGGCGGGAATGGGGACAGGGGGCACGAGCAGTACTTC. This rearrangement joins TRBV29-1 to TRBJ2-7; 12 bases match TRBD1. CDR1 is SQVTM and CDR2 is ANQGSEA in the germline V gene. V lost 7 bases to trimming and J lost 5 bases; unmatched junction nucleotides: 9. This CDR3 comprises 14 residues.

As for this clone: One end of the junction fails to match germline, which may point to a read error. Additional DNA sequences in this sample encode the identical CDR3. CDR3: CAIRQGGSNQPQHF. CDR3 DNA sequence: TGTGCCATCAGACAGGGGGGAAGCAACCAGCCCCAGCATTTT. The chain has TRBV10-3 and TRBJ1-5; 8 positions agree with TRBD1. The germline V gene encodes CDR1 ENHRY and CDR2 SYGVKD. The CDR3 covers 14 residues.

This sequence joins TRBV6-6 and TRBJ1-1, with D possibly TRBD1 on 5 matching bases. The CDR3 extends over 14 amino acids. The ends were cut back, 7 bases at V and 5 bases at J, with 17 bases in the middle. Germline CDR1 reads MNHNY; CDR2 reads SVGAGI (reference sequence). The CDR3 reads CASIKNRGRTEAFF. Here the CDR3 DNA reads TGTGCCAGCATTAAAAATAGGGGCCGGACTGAAGCTTTCTTT.

The chain links TRBV4-2 to TRBJ2-2; D not certain. Germline values: CDR1 LGHNA, CDR2 YNFKEQ. CDR3 size: 15 residues. The germline V and J ends were trimmed by 1 base and 2 bases, with 8 bases remaining between them. CDR3 protein: CASSQVNSNTGELFF. The DNA of the CDR3 is TGTGCCAGCAGCCAAGTTAACTCCAACACCGGGGAGCTGTTTTTT.